In this sample, the clone carrying this T cell receptor (beta chain) turned up many times. Its antigen remains unidentified. Time point given: persistent/refractory GD, antithyroid drugs over 5 years with positive TRAb. The TCR library was made from RNA extracted from PBMCs. Trimming pared 4 bases from V and 3 bases from J, leaving 15 bases between. Germline lookup yields CDR1 SEHNR and CDR2 FQNEAQ (reference sequence). This CDR3 comprises 15 residues. These data come from a study of regulatory T cells in long-lasting Graves disease. Overall study findings and caveats: Preferential use of TRBV28, TRBJ1-2 and TRBJ2-5 was seen in persistent disease. Graves' patients with persistent disease showed TCR diversity lower than patients newly diagnosed.

TCR beta libraries were built with iRepertoire HTBI primers and Arm-PCR of CDR3 regions. TCRdb ran MiXCR on the multiplex PCR reads and lists one entry per CDR3 protein. The data show 360,000 or so distinct CDR3 sequences, 20% to 25% seen once. V usage is TRBV7-9 and J usage is TRBJ2-5; D may be TRBD2 (5 bases). This specimen was peripheral blood mononuclear cells (PBMCs), taken when the disease was refractory, from a patient treated with antithyroid drugs. The source of this sequence is a woman aged 40 to 50 with Graves disease. This CDR3 reads CASSSPEDGEETQYF. CDR3 DNA: TGTGCCAGCAGCTCCCCAGAGGACGGGGAAGAGACCCAGTACTTC.